What follows are 8 T cell receptor beta chains derived from one specimen sequenced in a study of cytomegalovirus exposure and HLA in healthy donors. Primers included in the PCR were 60 Vbeta and 13 Jbeta primers. Here immunoSEQ multiplex PCR was the method, and the copy in TCRdb shows in-frame clones only, minus some. The sample lists 200,000 to 300,000 clones, about four fifths occurring once. The sample consisted of PBMCs. The receptors originated from a woman aged 40 to 50 in good health and CMV-seropositive.

J is TRBJ2-2 and V is TRBV7-3; D possibly corresponds to TRBD1 (5 bases). Germline V gene data show CDR1 as SGHTA and CDR2 as FQGTGA. The CDR3 runs 14 residues. Trimming shortened V by 5 bases and J by 2 bases, and 9 bases separated the two germline ends. The CDR3 DNA reads TGTGCCAGCAGCCCCGGACAAAACACCGGGGAGCTGTTTTTT. The encoded protein is CASSPGQNTGELFF.

This chain connects TRBV7-2 to TRBJ2-7, with a weak D call TRBD1 (6 bases). The CDR3 contains 16 residues. V lost 4 bases and J 4 bases, leaving 20 bases between the germline ends. Germline CDR1 SGHTA, CDR2 FQGNSA. The CDR3 nucleotides read TGTGCCAGCAGCTCCCGCACAGGGAAAAGGGGTTACGAGCAGTACTTC. Translating it yields CASSSRTGKRGYEQYF.

DNA for the CDR3: TGTGCCACCAGTACCCCGGACAGGGAGAACTACAATGAGCAGTTCTTC. Amino acids: CATSTPDRENYNEQFF. The V gene is TRBV15, the J gene TRBJ2-1, with 8 bases matching TRBD1. Germline V gene lookup returns CDR1 LNHNV and CDR2 YYDKDF (reference sequence). Trimming cost V 6 bases and J 3 bases; bases outside gene matches: 10. The CDR3 sequence is 16 residues long.

Only one count was recorded for this clone. V is TRBV7-9 and J is TRBJ2-1; 7 bases agree with TRBD2. The junction had 6 bases not matched to a gene; V was cut back by 8 bases and J by 5 bases. Germline CDR1 and CDR2: SEHNR and FQNEAQ (reference sequence). The CDR3 is 13 residues long. This CDR3 reads CASSLAVNNEQFF. The CDR3, as DNA: TGTGCCAGCTCCCTAGCGGTAAACAATGAGCAGTTCTTC.

The chain combines TRBV25-1 with TRBJ1-1; weak D call: TRBD1 (6 bases). The CDR3 runs to 13 residues. Germline lookup yields CDR1 MGHDK and CDR2 SYGVNS. Trimming removed 6 bases from V and 3 bases from J, with 11 bases in between. CDR3 sequence reads: CASRTGLYTEAFF. The CDR3 DNA follows: TGTGCCAGCAGAACAGGGTTATACACTGAAGCTTTCTTT.

This chain joins TRBV5-1 and TRBJ2-1; 8 bases line up with TRBD2. V trimming: 3 bases; J trimming: 6 bases; junction bases outside the gene matches: 8. Germline lookup yields CDR1 SGHRS and CDR2 YFSETQ. The CDR3 runs to 15 residues. The CDR3 DNA reads as TGCGCCAGCAGCTCGGGACTAGTTGGTGGCAATGAGCAGTTCTTC. Translating it yields CASSSGLVGGNEQFF. The full variable domain, rest sourced from reference TRBV5-1 and TRBJ2-1, is KAGVTQTPRYLIKTRGQQVTLSCSPISGHRSVSWYQQTPGQGLQFLFEYFSETQRNKGNFPGRFSGRQFSNSRSEMNVSTLELGDSALYLCASSSGLVGGNEQFFGPGTRLTVL.

This sequence joins TRBV23-1 and TRBJ1-1; TRBD1 is a possible D gene (5 bases). TRBV23-1 counts as an open reading frame of uncertain function. The CDR3 has 16 amino acids. Trimming removed 6 bases from V and 0 bases from J, with 17 bases in between. DNA of the CDR3: TGCGCCAGCAGACTAAAGGGGACTTATTTGAACACTGAAGCTTTCTTT. This gives the protein CASRLKGTYLNTEAFF.

V is TRBV9 and J is TRBJ1-5; a possible D gene is TRBD1 (5 bases). V lost 0 bases and J lost 6, with 13 bases in between. CDR3 size: 15 residues. Germline lookup yields CDR1 SGDLS and CDR2 YYNGEE. The CDR3 spells CASSVDPGVGQPQHF. The DNA for the CDR3 is TGTGCCAGCAGCGTAGATCCGGGGGTAGGTCAGCCCCAGCATTTT.